The 3 T cell receptor beta chains below come from one sample, sequenced in a study of cytomegalovirus exposure and HLA in healthy donors. The PCR employed 60 Vbeta primers together with 13 Jbeta primers. Sequencing was performed with immunoSEQ multiplex PCR; in TCRdb, only in-frame clones are kept and a portion is missing. Here the sample spans roughly 200,000 clones, about 80% being singletons. The material sequenced was PBMCs. These receptors were collected from a woman between 40 and 55 years old in good health and CMV-seronegative.

This clone was counted a few times. The V and J genes are TRBV11-3 and TRBJ1-2, with D possibly matching TRBD1 (6 bases). The germline V gene encodes CDR1 SGHNT and CDR2 YENEEA. Trimming took 5 bases from V and 7 from J, leaving 14 bases between them. This CDR3 contains 13 residues. The CDR3 DNA is TGTGCCAGCAGCGTGGGGGCTCCGGGTGGCTACACCTTC. Translated, it gives CASSVGAPGGYTF. Filled out from reference TRBV11-3 and TRBJ1-2, the complete variable domain reads EAGVVQSPRYKIIEKKQPVAFWCNPISGHNTLYWYLQNLGQGPELLIRYENEEAVDDSQLPKDRFSAERLKGVDSTLKIQPAELGDSAVYLCASSVGAPGGYTFGSGTRLTVV.

The CDR3 DNA reads as TGTGCCAGCAGCGGGACAGGCCTAAGCACAGATACGCAGTATTTT. Translating gives CASSGTGLSTDTQYF. This chain links TRBV2 with TRBJ2-3, with 8 positions matching TRBD1. Germline V gene data show CDR1 as SNHLY and CDR2 as FYNNEI. The CDR3 totals 15 residues. V dropped 6 bases and J dropped 0; count of bases not matched to a gene: 5.

The chain links TRBV19 to TRBJ1-2; 8 bases match TRBD1. Germline V gene sequence: CDR1 LNHDA, CDR2 SQIVND (reference sequence). The CDR3 sequence is 13 residues long. With 5 bases clipped from V and 2 bases from J, the junction kept 1 base outside the gene matches. CDR3 coding DNA: TGTGCCAGTAGTCGGGACAGGAACTATGGCTACACCTTC. As protein: CASSRDRNYGYTF.